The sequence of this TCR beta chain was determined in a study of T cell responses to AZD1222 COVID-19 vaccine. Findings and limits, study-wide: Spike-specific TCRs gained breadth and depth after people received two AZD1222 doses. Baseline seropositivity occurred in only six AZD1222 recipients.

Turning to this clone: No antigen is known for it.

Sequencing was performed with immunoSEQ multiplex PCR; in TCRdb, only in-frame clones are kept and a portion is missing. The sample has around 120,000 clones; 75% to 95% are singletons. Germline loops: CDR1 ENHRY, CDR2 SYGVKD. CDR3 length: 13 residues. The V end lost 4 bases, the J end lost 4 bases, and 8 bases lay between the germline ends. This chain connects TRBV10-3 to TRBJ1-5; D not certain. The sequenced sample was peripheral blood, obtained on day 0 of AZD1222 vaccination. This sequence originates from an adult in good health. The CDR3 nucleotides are TGTGCCATCAGTGCTGCGGAGAATCAGCCCCAGCATTTT. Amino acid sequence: CAISAAENQPQHF.